One sample yielded the 31 T cell receptor beta chains listed below, sequenced in a study of T cell responses to AZD1222 COVID-19 vaccine. Clones were sequenced by immunoSEQ multiplex PCR, and TCRdb holds only the in-frame ones, with some missing. The sample has approximately 110,000 clones; roughly nine tenths are singletons. The starting material was peripheral blood, obtained on day 0 of AZD1222 vaccination. These receptors were taken from an adult in good health.

This sequence joins TRBV29-1 and TRBJ2-3, with TRBD2 matching 8 bases. Germline V CDR1 and CDR2: SQVTM, ANQGSEA. The CDR3 runs 14 residues. The V segment lost 4 bases and the J segment 0 bases; nucleotides outside the gene matches: 3. DNA for the CDR3: TGCAGCGTTGTCCCTAGCGGGAGCACAGATACGCAGTATTTT. Translation: CSVVPSGSTDTQYF.

The chain has TRBV5-1 and TRBJ2-5; possibly TRBD1 for D (5 bases). CDR3 length: 12 amino acids. CDR1 SGHRS and CDR2 YFSETQ come from the germline V gene. V lost 6 bases and J 4 bases, leaving 10 bases between the germline ends. CDR3: CASTAQGETQYF. For the CDR3, the DNA is TGCGCCAGCACAGCGCAGGGAGAGACCCAGTACTTC. Looking up the rest from reference TRBV5-1 and TRBJ2-5 gives the full variable domain: KAGVTQTPRYLIKTRGQQVTLSCSPISGHRSVSWYQQTPGQGLQFLFEYFSETQRNKGNFPGRFSGRQFSNSRSEMNVSTLELGDSALYLCASTAQGETQYFGPGTRLLVL.

Worth noting for this clone: The sample carries other DNA sequences with the same CDR3. The chain employs TRBV5-4 and TRBJ2-2, with D unresolved. Trimming left V 0 bases short and J 6 bases short, with 3 bases between. In germline, CDR1 is SGHNT, CDR2 YYREEE (reference sequence). This CDR3 has 12 residues. The CDR3 DNA reads TGTGCCAGCAGCTTGGGACCCGGGGAGCTGTTTTTT. Protein: CASSLGPGELFF.

V is TRBV10-2 and J is TRBJ1-2, with D possibly TRBD1 on 5 matching bases. CDR1 and CDR2 from the germline V gene are WSHSY and SAAADI. Trimming removed 6 bases at V and 3 bases at J, with 17 bases between. The CDR3 has 15 amino acids. CDR3: CASRGDRPRDYGYTF. The CDR3 region has the DNA TGCGCCAGCAGGGGGGACCGTCCGCGGGACTATGGCTACACCTTC.

The chain is built from TRBV6-1 and TRBJ1-1, with D maybe TRBD1 (5 bases). CDR3 length: 15 residues. Germline loops: CDR1 MNHNS, CDR2 SASEGT. Trimming pared 2 bases from V and 2 bases from J, leaving 12 bases between. CDR3 amino acids: CASSESGRANTEAFF. In DNA, the CDR3 is TGTGCCAGCAGTGAATCAGGCAGGGCCAACACTGAAGCTTTCTTT.

The chain uses TRBV7-9 and TRBJ1-1; perhaps TRBD1 as D (6 bases). CDR3 length equals 15 residues. Germline V gene sequence: CDR1 SEHNR, CDR2 FQNEAQ (reference sequence). V dropped 7 bases and J dropped 3 bases, with 18 bases sitting between them. The CDR3 DNA reads as TGTGCCAGCAATTCCTTAGGGGGGACGCACACTGAAGCTTTCTTT. Encoded protein: CASNSLGGTHTEAFF.

The V and J genes are TRBV18 and TRBJ1-4; D call uncertain. V was shortened by 0 bases and J by 6 bases, with 11 bases between the two germline ends. CDR3 length: 15 residues. CDR1 and CDR2 (germline): KGHSH, LQKENI. CDR3 nucleotides: TGTGCCAGCTCACCACCAGGGAGTGGTGATGAAAAACTGTTTTTT. Residues: CASSPPGSGDEKLFF.

This chain uses TRBV10-3 with TRBJ2-1, with 11 bases lining up with TRBD2. Germline values: CDR1 ENHRY, CDR2 SYGVKD. V shed 4 bases, J shed 6 bases, and the junction held 2 bases outside the gene matches. The CDR3 is made up of 14 amino acids. The DNA of the CDR3 is TGTGCCATCAGTGGACTAGCGGGACTCAATGAGCAGTTCTTC. It yields the protein CAISGLAGLNEQFF.

The chain uses TRBV28 and TRBJ1-1; TRBD1 is a possible D gene (5 bases). The CDR3 length is 13 residues. Germline-derived CDR1 and CDR2 are MDHEN and SYDVKM. The V gene lost 3 bases and the J gene lost 6 bases, with 11 bases spanning the gap. The chain's CDR3 is CASSLGPIPEAFF. The CDR3 DNA reads TGTGCCAGCAGTTTGGGACCCATTCCTGAAGCTTTCTTT.

This clone was seen a handful of times. This rearrangement joins TRBV5-3 to TRBJ2-1; TRBD2 matches 8 bases. TRBV5-3 falls under the ORF class, with uncertain function. V shed 0 bases, J shed 0 bases, and the junction held 2 bases outside the gene matches. The CDR3 runs 16 residues. CDR3 in DNA: TGTGCCAGAAGCTTGGTCAGCGGGAGCTCCTACAATGAGCAGTTCTTC. This codes for CARSLVSGSSYNEQFF.

V and J are TRBV29-1 and TRBJ2-1; 7 nucleotides agree with TRBD1. The V gene's germline CDR1 is SQVTM and CDR2 ANQGSEA. The CDR3 length is 13 residues. The V segment lost 4 bases and the J segment 2 bases; nucleotides outside the gene matches: 2. In DNA form, the CDR3 reads TGCAGCGTTGCGCAGGGGGCCTACAATGAGCAGTTCTTC. Translated: CSVAQGAYNEQFF.

The chain combines TRBV5-1 with TRBJ2-5; the D gene could be TRBD1 or TRBD2 (5 bases each). Per germline, CDR1 SGHRS and CDR2 YFSETQ. V lost 0 bases and J 5 bases, leaving 14 bases between the germline ends. This CDR3 has 15 amino acids. CDR3 DNA sequence: TGCGCCAGCAGCTTGGGGCTAGGGGAGAGGGAGACCCAGTACTTC. It codes for CASSLGLGERETQYF.

This clone was seen more than once but under ten times. The chain couples TRBV7-9 to TRBJ2-7; the match to TRBD2 covers 8 bases. This CDR3 region has 14 residues. Germline V gene sequence: CDR1 SEHNR, CDR2 FQNEAQ (reference sequence). V trimming: 5 bases; J trimming: 1 base; junction bases outside the gene matches: 4. In DNA form, the CDR3 reads TGTGCCAGCAGCACGACTAGCGCGTCCTACGAGCAGTACTTC. This sequence encodes CASSTTSASYEQYF.

The table lists this clone with a count of one. The chain uses TRBV12-5 and TRBJ2-1, with 16 bases fitting TRBD2. There are 15 residues in the CDR3. Trimming removed 5 bases from V and 9 bases from J; junction bases left unmatched: 4. Germline V gives CDR1 LGHNT, CDR2 FRNRAP. The CDR3 is CASGPGLAGGSEQFF. Written as DNA, the CDR3 is TGTGCTAGTGGTCCGGGACTAGCGGGGGGGAGTGAGCAGTTCTTC.

CDR3 sequence (DNA): TGTGCCAGCAGTACGACCGGGACGGCCAAAGAGACCCAGTACTTC. Its translation is CASSTTGTAKETQYF. V and J are TRBV28 and TRBJ2-5, with D possibly being TRBD1 or TRBD2 (5 bases each). CDR3 length equals 15 residues. In germline, CDR1 is MDHEN, CDR2 SYDVKM. V shed 5 bases and J shed 3 bases, with 16 bases lying between them.

The CDR3 loop reads CASSPLGHKTNEKLFF. The DNA for the CDR3 is TGTGCCAGCAGTCCCCTGGGACACAAAACTAATGAAAAACTGTTTTTT. The chain carries TRBV28 and TRBJ1-4; TRBD1 is a possible D gene (6 bases). Germline V lookup: CDR1 MDHEN, CDR2 SYDVKM. V was cut by 5 bases and J by 1 base, with 14 bases left in between. CDR3 length: 16 residues.

DNA for the CDR3: TGCGCCAGCAGCAAGGGGACCAATAATTCACCCCTCCACTTT. Translating it yields CASSKGTNNSPLHF. The chain links TRBV5-1 to TRBJ1-6; D may be TRBD1 (5 bases). With 4 bases removed from V and 5 bases from J, the gap between germline ends came to 10 bases. The CDR3 is 14 residues long. The germline V gene has CDR1 SGHRS and CDR2 YFSETQ. Complete variable domain (other parts from reference TRBV5-1 and TRBJ1-6): KAGVTQTPRYLIKTRGQQVTLSCSPISGHRSVSWYQQTPGQGLQFLFEYFSETQRNKGNFPGRFSGRQFSNSRSEMNVSTLELGDSALYLCASSKGTNNSPLHFGNGTRLTVT.

The chain combines TRBV5-5 with TRBJ1-3, with D hard to call. The germline CDR1 and CDR2 sequences are SGHKS and YYEKEE (reference sequence). The CDR3 has 15 residues. V gave up 2 bases and J gave up 3 bases, with 12 bases separating them. In DNA form, the CDR3 reads TGTGCCAGCAGCTTAGCCCGCCGAGATGGAAACACCATATATTTT. Protein: CASSLARRDGNTIYF.

V gene TRBV6-2 or TRBV6-3 combines with J gene TRBJ1-2; 7 nucleotides match TRBD1. This CDR3 spans 12 amino acids. Trimming removed 6 bases from V and 4 bases from J; junction bases left unmatched: 2. Germline CDR1 reads MNHEY; CDR2 reads SVGEGT. The CDR3 region has the DNA TGTGCCAGCAGCGGGACAGTCTATGGCTACACCTTC. This encodes CASSGTVYGYTF.

The V and J genes are TRBV30 and TRBJ2-5, with a tentative D call TRBD1 (6 bases). This CDR3 has 11 amino acids. V gave up 5 bases and J gave up 5 bases, with 9 bases separating them. The germline CDR1 and CDR2 sequences are GTSNPN and SVGIG (reference sequence). The CDR3: CAWGDTETQYF. The CDR3 DNA sequence: TGTGCCTGGGGGGACACGGAGACCCAGTACTTC.

This rearrangement joins TRBV7-8 to TRBJ2-2; weak D call: TRBD1 (8 bases). The CDR3 totals 16 residues. V lost 1 base to trimming and J lost 3 bases, with 12 bases between them. The germline V gene encodes CDR1 SGHVS and CDR2 FQNEAQ. The CDR3 protein is CASSLDRGGDTGELFF. The CDR3 nucleotides read TGTGCCAGCAGCTTAGACAGGGGGGGCGACACCGGGGAGCTGTTTTTT.

This clone has just a few counts. The chain is built from TRBV29-1 and TRBJ2-1; D gene uncertain. This CDR3 contains 10 residues. V was clipped by 4 bases and J by 7 bases, with 5 bases between them. Germline V gives CDR1 SQVTM, CDR2 ANQGSEA. DNA of the CDR3: TGCAGCGTTGGGATGAATGAGCAGTTCTTC. Amino acid sequence: CSVGMNEQFF.

About this clone itself: Since a much larger clone is just one base distant, this may be a read error. V is TRBV11-2 and J is TRBJ2-1; D not certain. V was cut by 3 bases and J by 6 bases, with 3 bases left in between. Germline loops: CDR1 SGHAT, CDR2 FQNNGV. This CDR3 region has 11 residues. The DNA for the CDR3 is TGTGCCAGCAGCTTGAGCAATGAGCAGTTCTTC. Amino acids: CASSLSNEQFF.

This sequence joins TRBV15 and TRBJ2-7, with D perhaps matching TRBD1 or TRBD2 (6 bases each). In germline, CDR1 is LNHNV, CDR2 YYDKDF (reference sequence). With 0 bases removed from V and 6 bases from J, the gap between germline ends came to 15 bases. This CDR3 has 15 amino acids. The chain's CDR3 is CATSRDGGPTSEQYF. The CDR3, as DNA: TGTGCCACCAGCAGAGATGGGGGGCCCACCTCCGAGCAGTACTTC.

The DNA for the CDR3 is TGTGCCAGCAGTTATACGGCAGGGAATCAGCCCCAGCATTTT. Its protein is CASSYTAGNQPQHF. The chain links TRBV28 to TRBJ1-5, with D perhaps matching TRBD1 (5 bases). The CDR3 covers 14 residues. Germline CDR1 is MDHEN and CDR2 is SYDVKM. V was trimmed by 4 bases and J by 4 bases, leaving 11 bases between them.

The rearrangement links TRBV30 to TRBJ1-6, with 8 bases matching TRBD1. Germline V CDR1 and CDR2: GTSNPN, SVGIG (reference sequence). The CDR3 is made up of 13 amino acids. The junction had 2 bases not matched to a gene; V was cut back by 5 bases and J by 5 bases. The CDR3 DNA sequence: TGTGCCTGGGCAGGGGGCGATAATTCACCCCTCCACTTT. Protein product: CAWAGGDNSPLHF. Full variable domain (outside the CDR3, taken from reference TRBV30 and TRBJ1-6): SQTIHQWPATLVQPVGSPLSLECTVEGTSNPNLYWYRQAAGRGLQLLFYSVGIGQISSEVPQNLSASRPQDRQFILSSKKLLLSDSGFYLCAWAGGDNSPLHFGNGTRLTVT.

V is TRBV19 and J is TRBJ2-3, with 11 bases lining up with TRBD2. The CDR3 is 17 amino acids. Looked up from germline, CDR1 is LNHDA and CDR2 is SQIVND (reference sequence). J was trimmed by 2 bases and V by 2 bases; bases with no gene match: 6. The CDR3 bases are TGTGCCAGTAGTATATGGGTAGCGGGAGGGACCACAGATACGCAGTATTTT. Protein sequence: CASSIWVAGGTTDTQYF.

The CDR3 DNA follows: TGTGCCAGCAGTTACCGCCTGAATAATTCACCCCTCCACTTT. The encoded protein is CASSYRLNNSPLHF. The chain has TRBV6-5 and TRBJ1-6; D remains unclear. CDR3 size: 14 residues. CDR1 MNHEY and CDR2 SVGAGI come from the germline V gene. V was pared by 2 bases and J by 5 bases, with 7 bases between.

The chain uses TRBV7-8 and TRBJ2-7; tentatively, D is TRBD1 (6 bases). CDR3 length: 14 residues. V dropped 5 bases and J dropped 4 bases, with 15 bases sitting between them. Germline CDR1 is SGHVS and CDR2 is FQNEAQ. The CDR3 DNA follows: TGTGCCAGCAGCCTTGCCGGGACACAGTACGAGCAGTACTTC. It codes for CASSLAGTQYEQYF.

In DNA form, the CDR3 reads TGTGCCAGCAGTGACTTCCGGGGGACCCAGTACTTC. It is translated as CASSDFRGTQYF. This chain uses TRBV6-4 with TRBJ2-5, with TRBD2 as a possible D gene (5 bases). Trimming pared 1 base from V and 7 bases from J, leaving 7 bases between. This CDR3 has 12 amino acids. Per the germline V gene, CDR1 is MRHNA and CDR2 is SNTAGT.

The chain combines TRBV11-2 with TRBJ1-2; unclear D gene. The germline gives CDR1 SGHAT, CDR2 FQNNGV. Trimming removed 1 base at V and 4 bases at J, with 4 bases between. CDR3 length: 12 residues. DNA of the CDR3: TGTGCCAGCAGCTTAGTACCCTATGGCTACACCTTC. Its translation: CASSLVPYGYTF.